The 22 T cell receptor beta chains below all came from one sample that was sequenced in a study of CD8 T cells in Susac syndrome. cDNA came from around 0.5 to 1 ug RNA primed by random hexamers. TCRdb passed the immunoSEQ multiplex PCR reads through MiXCR, listing each CDR3 protein once. The profile shows about 160,000 distinct CDR3 sequences, roughly 95% of them singletons. The material sequenced was CD4+ T cells from PBMCs. These receptors were taken from a human donor in good health.

This chain uses TRBV7-2 with TRBJ1-2; TRBD1 agrees at 9 bases. CDR1 and CDR2 (germline): SGHTA, FQGNSA. With 3 bases clipped from V and 7 bases from J, the junction kept 6 bases outside the gene matches. The CDR3 is 14 amino acids. This CDR3 reads CASSFVGTGTGYTF. Written as DNA, the CDR3 is TGTGCCAGCAGCTTCGTCGGGACAGGGACTGGCTACACCTTC.

This chain uses TRBV6-5 with TRBJ1-5; D uncertain. V gave up 2 bases and J gave up 9 bases, with 5 bases separating them. Germline V gene lookup returns CDR1 MNHEY and CDR2 SVGAGI. CDR3 length equals 11 residues. The CDR3 nucleotides read TGTGCCAGCAGTTACGTAACGCCCCAGCATTTT. It encodes CASSYVTPQHF.

J is TRBJ1-5 and V is TRBV12-3 or TRBV12-4, with 7 bases lining up with TRBD1. This CDR3 has 13 residues. The ends lost 5 bases at V and 6 bases at J; junction bases unmatched: 4. The CDR3 coding sequence is TGTGCCAGCAGTCCCAGGGGGACTCAGCCCCAGCATTTT. Protein product: CASSPRGTQPQHF.

This sequence joins TRBV9 and TRBJ1-2, with 11 bases aligning to TRBD1. This CDR3 contains 15 residues. Trimming took 4 bases from V and 8 from J; bases not matched to a gene: 10. The germline V gene encodes CDR1 SGDLS and CDR2 YYNGEE. The CDR3 DNA reads TGTGCCAGCAGCCTCCTCCGGGACAGGGGGTTCGGCTACACCTTC. Its translation is CASSLLRDRGFGYTF.

The chain uses TRBV6-2 or TRBV6-3 and TRBJ2-7; tentative D call: TRBD2 (6 bases). CDR3 length: 13 residues. Germline CDR1 reads MNHEY; CDR2 reads SVGEGT. V shed 4 bases and J shed 6 bases, with 13 bases lying between them. CDR3 residues: CASSFHRDFEQYF. CDR3 DNA sequence: TGTGCCAGCAGTTTTCACCGGGACTTCGAGCAGTACTTC.

V and J are TRBV5-6 and TRBJ1-2; D gene unclear. V dropped 2 bases and J dropped 4 bases, with 15 bases sitting between them. This CDR3 contains 15 residues. CDR1 is SGHDT, CDR2 YYEEEE, per germline. CDR3 DNA: TGTGCCAGCAGCTTTATAACTACAGCATCCTATGGCTACACCTTC. Amino acids: CASSFITTASYGYTF.

DNA of the CDR3: TGCAGTGCTAATTTACCGGGGAGCAGCTCCTACGAGCAGTACTTC. This sequence encodes CSANLPGSSSYEQYF. V gene TRBV20-1 combines with J gene TRBJ2-7; the D gene is possibly TRBD2 (5 bases). CDR3 size: 15 residues. Germline loops: CDR1 DFQATT, CDR2 SNEGSKA (reference sequence). Trimming stripped 4 bases from V and 0 bases from J, with 16 bases between.

Only one count was recorded for this clonotype. V usage is TRBV29-1 and J usage is TRBJ2-5; D is unresolved. The CDR3 sequence is 13 residues long. Trimming stripped 0 bases from V and 5 bases from J, with 10 bases between. CDR1 and CDR2 from the germline V gene are SQVTM and ANQGSEA. CDR3: CSVEDFLGETQYF. The DNA of the CDR3 is TGCAGCGTTGAAGACTTCCTGGGGGAGACCCAGTACTTC.

Worth noting for this clonotype: The junction does not match germline at one end; this may be a read error. The chain joins TRBV12-3 or TRBV12-4 to TRBJ2-1; TRBD2 matches at 9 bases. There are 11 residues in the CDR3. The CDR3 region has the DNA TGTGCCAGCAGTTTCCCGGGACTAGCCGGGTTC. This sequence encodes CASSFPGLAGF.

V and J are TRBV2 and TRBJ2-6; no clear D. The CDR3 spans 15 residues. Germline V lookup: CDR1 SNHLY, CDR2 FYNNEI. Trimming took 6 bases from V and 0 from J, leaving 9 bases between them. The CDR3 nucleotides read TGTGCCAGCAGCGCAACAGACTCTGGGGCCAACGTCCTGACTTTC. Residues: CASSATDSGANVLTF.

The chain links TRBV2 to TRBJ1-2, with D unresolved. Trimming shortened V by 1 base and J by 4 bases, and 7 bases separated the two germline ends. Germline CDR1 SNHLY, CDR2 FYNNEI. CDR3 length: 13 amino acids. CDR3: CASSEETPYGYTF. In DNA, the CDR3 is TGTGCCAGCAGTGAAGAGACCCCCTATGGCTACACCTTC.

The gene calls are TRBV15 and TRBJ2-1; weak D call: TRBD1 (6 bases). CDR3 size: 17 residues. The ends were cut back, 2 bases at V and 7 bases at J, with 21 bases in the middle. Per germline, CDR1 LNHNV and CDR2 YYDKDF (reference sequence). The CDR3 is CATSRNRDIGPWNEQFF. CDR3 bases: TGTGCCACCAGCAGAAACCGGGACATCGGACCGTGGAATGAGCAGTTCTTC.

V usage is TRBV9 and J usage is TRBJ1-1, with TRBD1 as a possible D gene (5 bases). The CDR3 loop spans 15 amino acids. Per the germline V gene, CDR1 is SGDLS and CDR2 is YYNGEE. V lost 0 bases, J lost 4 bases, and 13 bases lay in between. The CDR3 protein is CASSVVPGGSTEAFF. The CDR3 DNA sequence: TGTGCCAGCAGCGTAGTGCCGGGGGGATCCACTGAAGCTTTCTTT.

The chain recombines TRBV4-1 with TRBJ1-6; 9 positions agree with TRBD1. Germline trimming cut 4 bases from V and 4 bases from J; bases unmatched to any gene: 8. The CDR3 totals 17 residues. Germline V gene sequence: CDR1 MGHRA, CDR2 YSYEKL. CDR3 in DNA: TGCGCCAGCAGCCCCCTTGGAGGGACAGGGTATAATTCACCCCTCCACTTT. It specifies CASSPLGGTGYNSPLHF.

The gene calls are TRBV2 and TRBJ1-2, with no clear D. V was cut by 4 bases and J by 3 bases, with 9 bases left in between. The CDR3 is 13 amino acids. Per the germline V gene, CDR1 is SNHLY and CDR2 is FYNNEI. The CDR3 DNA sequence: TGTGCCAGCAGTGTTGGTCAGCACTATGGCTACACCTTC. This encodes CASSVGQHYGYTF.

This CDR3 reads CSARSGAPDTEAFF. The CDR3 bases are TGCAGTGCTAGATCGGGGGCTCCCGACACTGAAGCTTTCTTT. The V gene is TRBV20-1, the J gene TRBJ1-1; TRBD1 is a possible D gene (6 bases). Per the germline V gene, CDR1 is DFQATT and CDR2 is SNEGSKA (reference sequence). This CDR3 is built from 14 residues. Trimming took 2 bases from V and 3 from J, leaving 13 bases between them.

V is TRBV9 and J is TRBJ2-7, with 8 bases lining up with TRBD1. Germline V gene sequence: CDR1 SGDLS, CDR2 YYNGEE. The CDR3 totals 15 residues. The V and J ends lost 8 bases and 3 bases, in that order; junction bases with no gene match: 13. The CDR3, as DNA: TGTGCCAGTTCGCCCAACGCGGACAGGGACTACGAGCAGTACTTC. It encodes CASSPNADRDYEQYF.

V and J are TRBV12-3 or TRBV12-4 and TRBJ2-7, with a possible D match to TRBD1 (5 bases). Between the trimmed V and J ends, which lost 1 base and 2 bases, there was a span of 9 bases. The length of the CDR3 is 14 residues. The CDR3: CASSLGRAAYEQYF. In DNA, the CDR3 is TGTGCCAGCAGTTTAGGCAGGGCGGCCTACGAGCAGTACTTC.

The chain uses TRBV18 and TRBJ2-5; 8 nucleotides agree with TRBD1. The germline gives CDR1 KGHSH, CDR2 LQKENI. The CDR3 is 16 residues long. V was pared by 3 bases and J by 2 bases, with 8 bases of the junction left unmatched. CDR3 region: CASSPQGAGRQETQYF. DNA of the CDR3: TGTGCCAGCTCACCTCAGGGGGCTGGACGGCAAGAGACCCAGTACTTC.

This clonotype was seen just once. The chain has TRBV6-6 and TRBJ2-6; possibly TRBD1 or TRBD2 for D (6 bases each). This CDR3 region has 15 residues. Trimming shortened V by 2 bases and J by 4 bases, and 9 bases separated the two germline ends. Germline loops: CDR1 MNHNY, CDR2 SVGAGI (reference sequence). CDR3 protein: CASSYGGLGANVLTF. The CDR3, as DNA: TGTGCCAGCAGTTACGGGGGGCTCGGGGCCAACGTCCTGACTTTC.

The chain is built from TRBV5-4 and TRBJ2-5; 12 nucleotides agree with TRBD2. The CDR3 contains 19 residues. Germline CDR1 reads SGHNT; CDR2 reads YYREEE (reference sequence). V was clipped by 6 bases and J by 5 bases; unmatched bases: 20. The CDR3: CASTQELSPSGGAGETQYF. The CDR3 DNA reads as TGTGCCAGCACCCAAGAGCTCTCCCCTAGCGGGGGGGCCGGGGAGACCCAGTACTTC.

This chain connects TRBV2 to TRBJ1-2, with D possibly matching TRBD1 (6 bases). Germline CDR1 is SNHLY and CDR2 is FYNNEI. The V and J ends lost 8 bases and 8 bases respectively, with 9 bases between them. This CDR3 region has 10 residues. The CDR3 protein is CASSTGGYTF. The CDR3 nucleotides read TGTGCCAGCTCGACAGGCGGCTACACCTTC. The full variable domain, its missing parts supplied by reference TRBV2 and TRBJ1-2, is EPEVTQTPSHQVTQMGQEVILRCVPISNHLYFYWYRQILGQKVEFLVSFYNNEISEKSEIFDDQFSVERPDGSNFTLKIRSTKLEDSAMYFCASSTGGYTFGSGTRLTVV.